The 19 T cell receptor beta chains presented below share a single source sample, sequenced in a study of early T cells in non-severe SARS-CoV-2 infection. Each CDR3 protein is one row after TCRdb ran MiXCR on the 5' RACE reads. The sample holds about 55,000 distinct CDR3 sequences, roughly an eighth seen once. Sequenced: whole blood. The receptors were sampled from an adult who was a healthcare worker with PCR-confirmed SARS-CoV-2 infection or an uninfected control (not recorded which).

The genes are TRBV13 and TRBJ1-5, with D possibly being TRBD1 (6 bases). Trimming shortened V by 2 bases and J by 0 bases, and 17 bases separated the two germline ends. The CDR3 extends over 18 amino acids. The germline V gene has CDR1 PRHDT and CDR2 FYEKMQ (reference sequence). This CDR3 is CASSLSPPGAYSNQPQHF. In nucleotides, the CDR3 is TGTGCCAGCAGCTTATCCCCCCCGGGGGCCTATAGCAATCAGCCCCAGCATTTT.

As regards this clonotype: A junction boundary mismatches the germline segment, possibly from a read error. The gene calls are TRBV20-1 and TRBJ2-2; 8 nucleotides agree with TRBD2. This CDR3 contains 17 residues. Germline V lookup: CDR1 DFQATT, CDR2 SNEGSKA (reference sequence). CDR3 residues: CSARDPTSGPNTGEPFF. The CDR3 bases are TGCAGTGCTAGAGACCCCACTAGCGGCCCGAACACCGGGGAGCCGTTTTTT.

The table lists this clonotype with a few counts. A junction boundary mismatches the germline segment, possibly from a read error. The chain joins TRBV7-7 to TRBJ2-7; TRBD2 is a possible D gene (7 bases). This CDR3 is built from 14 residues. Germline CDR1 is SSHAT and CDR2 is FNYEAQ (reference sequence). This chain's CDR3 is CASSRGGGNDEQYF. The CDR3 region has the DNA TGTGCTAGCAGCCGGGGCGGGGGCAACGACGAGCAGTACTTC.

This clonotype was counted ten times or more. The V call is TRBV12-3 or TRBV12-4, the J call TRBJ2-2; 7 bases match TRBD1. The V segment lost 5 bases and the J segment 5 bases; nucleotides outside the gene matches: 8. The CDR3 loop spans 15 amino acids. The CDR3 sequence: CASSLNRGGTGELFF. Written as DNA, the CDR3 is TGTGCCAGCAGTCTGAACAGGGGTGGTACCGGGGAGCTGTTTTTT.

This clonotype was seen many times. This sequence joins TRBV11-2 and TRBJ1-1; TRBD1 aligns across 9 bases. In germline, CDR1 is SGHAT, CDR2 FQNNGV. V dropped 4 bases and J dropped 5; count of bases not matched to a gene: 2. The CDR3 extends over 13 amino acids. This CDR3 reads CASSSGQGTEAFF. CDR3 sequence (DNA): TGTGCCAGCAGCTCAGGACAGGGGACTGAAGCTTTCTTT.

The V gene is TRBV12-5, the J gene TRBJ2-1; 11 bases are a match to TRBD1. Germline CDR1 reads LGHNT; CDR2 reads FRNRAP. The CDR3 length is 17 residues. Trimming took 4 bases from V and 7 from J; bases not matched to a gene: 12. CDR3 amino acids: CASGSRIWTGGWNEQFF. DNA of the CDR3: TGTGCTAGTGGTTCCCGTATCTGGACAGGGGGCTGGAATGAGCAGTTCTTC.

V usage is TRBV6-5 and J usage is TRBJ2-7; a possible D gene is TRBD2 (6 bases). CDR3 length: 16 amino acids. The germline CDR1 and CDR2 sequences are MNHEY and SVGAGI. V lost 5 bases to trimming and J lost 2 bases, with 19 bases between them. CDR3 in DNA: TGTGCCAGCAGTCCTGGTGGGGGGTTGAGGACCTACGAGCAGTACTTC. It encodes CASSPGGGLRTYEQYF.

This clonotype has just one count. The gene calls are TRBV29-1 and TRBJ2-7, with D perhaps matching TRBD1 (7 bases). This CDR3 is 15 amino acids long. The germline V gene has CDR1 SQVTM and CDR2 ANQGSEA. The V gene lost 5 bases and the J gene lost 3 bases, with 20 bases spanning the gap. The CDR3 sequence: CSVRGTALNYYEQYF. CDR3 coding DNA: TGCAGCGTTCGGGGGACAGCCCTAAATTACTACGAGCAGTACTTC.

This clonotype has at least ten counts. The rearrangement uses TRBV20-1 and TRBJ2-3; D gene ambiguous. V shed 5 bases and J shed 1 base, with 10 bases lying between them. Germline loops: CDR1 DFQATT, CDR2 SNEGSKA (reference sequence). CDR3 length: 13 residues. The CDR3 coding sequence is TGCAGTGCTGTCCTGGGTGGCACAGATACGCAGTATTTT. This gives the protein CSAVLGGTDTQYF.

The chain links TRBV5-6 to TRBJ2-7; 10 bases agree with TRBD1. The CDR3 sequence is 18 residues long. The germline gives CDR1 SGHDT, CDR2 YYEEEE. Trimming removed 4 bases from V and 4 bases from J; junction bases left unmatched: 17. The chain's CDR3 is CASSRRPGQGSLRYEQYF. The CDR3 bases are TGTGCCAGCAGCCGACGACCGGGACAGGGGTCCCTCCGATACGAGCAGTACTTC. Full variable domain (rest looked up from reference TRBV5-6 and TRBJ2-7): DAGVTQSPTHLIKTRGQQVTLRCSPKSGHDTVSWYQQALGQGPQFIFQYYEEEERQRGNFPDRFSGHQFPNYSSELNVNALLLGDSALYLCASSRRPGQGSLRYEQYFGPGTRLTVT.

This clonotype has more than one count but fewer than ten. The chain employs TRBV27 and TRBJ2-1, with 7 bases that match TRBD2. CDR3 size: 14 residues. V lost 3 bases to trimming and J lost 8 bases; unmatched junction nucleotides: 7. The V gene's germline CDR1 is MNHEY and CDR2 SMNVEV (reference sequence). CDR3 bases: TGTGCCAGCAGTTTGGCGGGGGTTTACGATGAGCAGTTCTTC. It specifies CASSLAGVYDEQFF.

This clonotype turned up a few times. The chain links TRBV6-1 to TRBJ1-2; D remains unclear. V lost 1 base and J 4 bases, leaving 13 bases between the germline ends. The germline CDR1 and CDR2 sequences are MNHNS and SASEGT. The CDR3 has 15 residues. The CDR3 region has the DNA TGTGCCAGCAGTGAAGGTAGAGGGAACCCCTATGGCTACACCTTC. Protein: CASSEGRGNPYGYTF.

The chain joins TRBV27 to TRBJ2-7; D might be TRBD1 (5 bases). This CDR3 contains 14 residues. Trimming removed 7 bases at V and 2 bases at J, with 15 bases between. Germline V gene lookup returns CDR1 MNHEY and CDR2 SMNVEV (reference sequence). This CDR3 reads CASKRHDRPYEQYF. CDR3 nucleotide sequence: TGTGCCAGCAAACGACATGACAGACCCTACGAGCAGTACTTC.

The chain uses TRBV10-3 and TRBJ2-7; 10 bases match TRBD1. The CDR3 is 16 residues long. Trimming took 0 bases from V and 3 from J; bases not matched to a gene: 5. The germline gives CDR1 ENHRY, CDR2 SYGVKD. The CDR3 here is CAISESLRTGGYEQYF. CDR3 coding DNA: TGTGCCATCAGTGAGTCGCTCAGGACAGGGGGCTACGAGCAGTACTTC.

This clonotype has only a few counts. The chain links TRBV28 to TRBJ1-5; D perhaps matches TRBD1 (6 bases). The CDR3 runs to 14 residues. CDR1 and CDR2 from the germline V gene are MDHEN and SYDVKM. V was clipped by 10 bases and J by 3 bases, with 16 bases between them. The CDR3 bases are TGTGCCATCAACAGGTGGGGGGCCAATCAGCCCCAGCATTTT. Protein: CAINRWGANQPQHF. Complete variable domain (other parts from reference TRBV28 and TRBJ1-5): DVKVTQSSRYLVKRTGEKVFLECVQDMDHENMFWYRQDPGLGLRLIYFSYDVKMKEKGDIPEGYSVSREKKERFSLILESASTNQTSMYLCAINRWGANQPQHFGDGTRLSIL.

CDR3 sequence: CASSDIGGMLQETQYF. CDR3 sequence (DNA): TGTGCCAGCAGTGATATAGGGGGTATGCTCCAAGAGACCCAGTACTTC. This sequence joins TRBV2 and TRBJ2-5, with D possibly matching TRBD1 (6 bases). CDR3 size: 16 residues. Germline CDR1 is SNHLY and CDR2 is FYNNEI. Trimming removed 3 bases at V and 1 base at J, with 15 bases between.

This clonotype has at least ten counts. V usage is TRBV20-1 and J usage is TRBJ2-6; no clear D. The CDR3 is made up of 14 amino acids. Per germline, CDR1 DFQATT and CDR2 SNEGSKA (reference sequence). V lost 0 bases and J 0 bases, leaving 3 bases between the germline ends. DNA for the CDR3: TGCAGTGCTAGAGATAGCTCTGGGGCCAACGTCCTGACTTTC. Its protein is CSARDSSGANVLTF.

This clonotype was counted a single time. The chain uses TRBV10-1 and TRBJ2-5, with unresolved D. The ends were cut back, 2 bases at V and 1 base at J, with 8 bases in the middle. This CDR3 comprises 14 residues. From germline, CDR1 is WNHNN and CDR2 SYGVQD (reference sequence). CDR3 residues: CASSEDRAQETQYF. The CDR3, as DNA: TGCGCCAGCAGTGAGGACCGAGCCCAAGAGACCCAGTACTTC.

This clonotype was seen a handful of times. The chain employs TRBV11-2 and TRBJ2-3; D unresolved. Germline V CDR1 and CDR2: SGHAT, FQNNGV. Trimming removed 2 bases from V and 2 bases from J, with 5 bases in between. This CDR3 is 13 amino acids long. CDR3 amino acids: CASSLPATDTQYF. The CDR3 region has the DNA TGTGCCAGCAGCTTACCAGCCACAGATACGCAGTATTTT.